This TCR beta chain came from a study of monozygotic twins with inflammatory bowel disease. Study-wide results and limits: In patient repertoires, differing immunosuppressive treatments may have added some variability. Individual T cell subtypes were not distinguishable.

There were eight separate reactions per sample in which cDNA was made. Molecular identifiers with 6-nucleotide sample barcodes were added during cDNA synthesis via template switching. TCRdb derives one entry per CDR3 protein from the 5' RACE reads, leaving out DNA. This sample's clone table lists around 380,000 distinct CDR3 sequences. CDR1 is SGHAT and CDR2 is FQNNGV in the germline V gene. The CDR3 extends over 14 amino acids. As concerns this clonotype: Antigen: not known.

The clonotype originates from a human donor with ulcerative colitis or Crohn's disease, or a healthy co-twin of an affected twin (not recorded which). Material: blood. V and J are TRBV11-2 and TRBJ1-2; lacking DNA, the TRBD1 call made by TCRdb goes unchecked. The CDR3 loop is CASSLRGGAGGYTF.